This is a list of T cell receptor beta chains from one sample in a study of shared clonotypes between healthy human individuals. Method: immunoSEQ multiplex PCR; TCRdb's copy keeps in-frame clones and lacks some. Counted here are about 2.2 million clones, 85% to 95% occurring once; the ten biggest clones make up 1.5% to 2%. What was sequenced was naive CD8+ T cells from PBMCs. All receptors derive from a man between 18 and 35 years old in good health. Some clones in this sample may be carry-over from other donors' samples. Each CDR3 is given without its conserved first and last residue. The order of the fields is V gene, CDR3 length, CDR3 protein.

TRBV9,13,ASSNRESSYNEQF
TRBV5-1,13,ASSFSLSSSYEQY
TRBV5-1,12,ASRTSGISYEQY
TRBV10-1,11,ASSEEGAYEQY
TRBV5-1,11,ASSLPSGETQY
TRBV6-5,9,ASSGPDEQY
TRBV12-5,11,ASAREGPPEAF
TRBV6-5,11,ASSPLGAEKLF
TRBV2,14,ASIPLGVTVSNEAF
TRBV10-2,10,ASGGIPYEQY
TRBV27,11,ASSFAANYGYT
TRBV7-3,12,ASSISGAGETQY
TRBV6-5,13,ASSSTGYQDQPQH
TRBV5-6,12,ASSAGTANNEQF
TRBV2,12,ASSTGGASYEQY
TRBV7-6,16,ASSLDLFEQENTGELF
TRBV11-1,12,ASSPWATPYEQY
TRBV19,13,ASSSRTGWNYGYT
TRBV9,11,ASSVAALSEQY
TRBV28,11,ASSSQVEETQY
TRBV10-3,14,AISPSRQGDNQPQH